Listed below are T cell receptor beta chains from one sample, sequenced in a study of blood T cell repertoires in COVID-19. Clones were read by immunoSEQ multiplex PCR, and TCRdb kept only the in-frame ones, dropping some. There are over 400,000 clones in the sample; about 88% occur only once, and 7% to 10% lies in the top ten. Sequences were obtained from PBMCs or T cells enriched from blood (not recorded which). The receptors stem from a woman between 55 and 75 years old who had recovered from COVID-19. CDR3s include the opening cysteine and the closing phenylalanine or tryptophan. Each record gives: J gene, D gene, clone size, V gene, CDR3 protein, CDR3 DNA. The D gene is left open where the match is weak. Not all rows give a size; the values are once, few, many and, for expanded clones, a class.

>TRBJ2-7|-|-|TRBV27
CASSGAGDEQYF
TGTGCCAGCAGTGGGGCTGGGGACGAGCAGTACTTC
>TRBJ2-1|-|-|TRBV12-3/TRBV12-4
CASRKNGEQFF
TGTGCCAGCAGAAAGAACGGGGAGCAGTTCTTC
>TRBJ2-5|-|once|TRBV3-1/TRBV3-2
CASSRLGQETQYF
TGTGCCAGCAGCAGACTTGGCCAAGAGACCCAGTACTTC
>TRBJ1-5|-|-|TRBV2
CASSLAGFSNQPQHF
TGTGCCAGCAGTTTAGCGGGGTTTAGCAATCAGCCCCAGCATTTT
>TRBJ2-5|-|once|TRBV11-2
CASSFYREGAATQYF
TGTGCCAGCAGCTTTTACAGGGAAGGGGCCGCGACCCAGTACTTC
>TRBJ1-6|TRBD1|-|TRBV5-1
CASSLTDRGRNSPLHF
TGCGCCAGCAGCTTAACGGACAGGGGACGGAATTCACCCCTCCACTTT
>TRBJ2-7|-|once|TRBV6-5
CASSLRDTYVHEQYF
TGTGCCAGCAGTCTCCGGGACACCTACGTCCACGAGCAGTACTTC
>TRBJ1-4|-|few|TRBV9
CASSVVGEAEKLFF
TGTGCCAGCAGCGTAGTAGGTGAGGCTGAAAAACTGTTTTTT
>TRBJ2-5|TRBD1|-|TRBV18
CASSRGTEETQYF
TGTGCCAGCTCACGTGGGACAGAAGAGACCCAGTACTTC
>TRBJ1-2|-|-|TRBV7-9
CASSSPTGTHYGYTF
TGTGCCAGCAGCTCCCCGACAGGTACACACTATGGCTACACCTTC
>TRBJ1-5|-|-|TRBV19
CASRPTEYSNQPQHF
TGTGCCAGTAGGCCGACAGAGTATAGCAATCAGCCCCAGCATTTT
>TRBJ2-3|TRBD2|-|TRBV5-1
CASSPRSGGSTDTQYF
TGCGCCAGCAGCCCCCGAAGCGGGGGTAGCACAGATACGCAGTATTTT
>TRBJ1-1|-|-|TRBV6-5
CASSYGGYGNTEAFF
TGTGCCAGCAGTTACGGAGGGTATGGGAACACTGAAGCTTTCTTT
>TRBJ2-3|TRBD1|-|TRBV3-1/TRBV3-2
CASSQDIGQGFTDTQYF
TGTGCCAGCAGCCAAGATATAGGACAGGGGTTTACAGATACGCAGTATTTT
>TRBJ1-2|-|-|TRBV6-2/TRBV6-3
CASSLQGRKYGYTF
TGTGCCAGCAGTTTGCAGGGAAGAAAGTATGGCTACACCTTC
>TRBJ1-5|-|-|TRBV6-5
CASRAQGNSNQPQHF
TGTGCCAGCAGGGCACAGGGAAATAGCAATCAGCCCCAGCATTTT
>TRBJ1-2|TRBD1|-|TRBV13
CASSLVGTGRSYGYTF
TGTGCCAGCAGCTTAGTCGGGACAGGGAGAAGCTATGGCTACACCTTC
>TRBJ2-5|-|-|TRBV10-3
CAISAQDQETQYF
TGTGCCATCAGTGCACAGGACCAAGAGACCCAGTACTTC
>TRBJ2-7|TRBD1|-|TRBV2
CASSQTGTLTLYEQYF
TGTGCCAGCAGTCAGACAGGGACCCTGACCCTCTACGAGCAGTACTTC
>TRBJ1-6|TRBD1|-|TRBV19
CASSGQAKNSPLHF
TGTGCCAGTAGTGGACAGGCAAAAAATTCACCCCTCCACTTT
>TRBJ2-3|TRBD1|-|TRBV19
CASSWGDRADTQYF
TGTGCCAGTAGTTGGGGGGACAGGGCTGATACGCAGTATTTT
>TRBJ1-1|-|-|TRBV7-9
CASSLSPGGRGTEAFF
TGTGCCAGCAGCTTAAGCCCCGGGGGGCGGGGCACTGAAGCTTTCTTT
>TRBJ2-1|-|once|TRBV27
CASSGTGTPLPLVDEQFF
TGTGCCAGCAGTGGCACCGGGACACCTCTCCCCCTAGTGGATGAGCAGTTCTTC
>TRBJ1-4|-|-|TRBV27
CASSPRRGEKLFF
TGTGCCAGCAGTCCCCGCCGGGGGGAAAAACTGTTTTTT
>TRBJ1-1|-|-|TRBV2
CASTFLGLGTGSGAFF
TGTGCCAGCACCTTCCTCGGACTGGGAACCGGAAGTGGAGCTTTCTTT
>TRBJ2-1|TRBD1|once|TRBV7-2
CASSLGTANNEQFF
TGTGCCAGCAGTCTCGGGACAGCTAACAATGAGCAGTTCTTC
>TRBJ1-1|TRBD1|-|TRBV7-2
CASSSQGALNTEAFF
TGTGCCAGCAGCTCACAGGGGGCTTTAAACACTGAAGCTTTCTTT
>TRBJ1-2|-|-|TRBV27
CASSPPGGRATGYTF
TGTGCCAGCAGCCCCCCCGGCGGCAGGGCGACTGGCTACACCTTC
>TRBJ1-3|-|-|TRBV13
CASSPRGGPGNTIYF
TGTGCCAGCAGCCCCCGAGGAGGACCAGGAAACACCATATATTTT